A selection of T cell receptor beta chains follows, all from one sample in a study of cytomegalovirus exposure and HLA in healthy donors. TCRdb's table, derived via immunoSEQ multiplex PCR, lists solely in-frame clones and lacks some. Among some 180,000 clones listed, roughly 70% were seen once. Material: PBMCs. The receptors were sampled from a woman in her twenties or thirties in good health and CMV-seronegative. CDR3s leave out the opening cysteine and the closing phenylalanine or tryptophan.

v_gene: TRBV25-1; CDR3aa: ASRAWTVSNTEAF
v_gene: TRBV6-1; CDR3aa: ASSEVNGPNYGYT
v_gene: TRBV29-1; CDR3aa: SVYRGLTDTQY
v_gene: TRBV2; CDR3aa: ASRIRGTQY
v_gene: TRBV19; CDR3aa: ASSKDRGGNTEAF
v_gene: TRBV7-9; CDR3aa: SSSFGRADEQY
v_gene: TRBV4-1; CDR3aa: ASSEGQHDTEAF
v_gene: TRBV13; CDR3aa: ASSIQGGEQF
v_gene: TRBV7-2; CDR3aa: ASSLGWASLSYEQY
v_gene: TRBV25-1; CDR3aa: ASSVQSVAPESGELF
v_gene: TRBV4-2; CDR3aa: ASSHRRGAEQETQY